These 31 T cell receptor beta chains were all obtained from the same sample, sequenced in a study of metastatic and nonmetastatic thyroid tumors. MiXCR was used by TCRdb to re-call the PCR reads. The sample has tens of thousands of clones; over 15% are singletons. Before thyroid surgery, none of the patients had received any treatment. The sample taken for sequencing was blood. The receptors come from a female donor with papillary thyroid cancer or a benign thyroid nodule (not recorded which). Some clones in this sample may be carry-over from other donors' samples.

Many counts were recorded for this clone. V is TRBV4-1 and J is TRBJ2-7; D gene unclear. Germline values: CDR1 MGHRA, CDR2 YSYEKL. This CDR3 spans 15 amino acids. Trimming shortened V by 1 base and J by 0 bases, and 10 bases separated the two germline ends. The CDR3 spells CASSQADSSSYEQYF. The CDR3 DNA reads TGCGCCAGCAGCCAAGCAGACTCTAGCTCCTACGAGCAGTACTTC.

This clone has at least ten counts. Distinct nucleotide sequences in the sample also encode this CDR3. This chain links TRBV4-1 with TRBJ1-4, with a tentative D call TRBD1 (6 bases). The CDR3 is 14 residues long. The V and J ends lost 4 bases and 4 bases respectively, with 10 bases between them. CDR1 and CDR2 from the germline V gene are MGHRA and YSYEKL. Written as DNA, the CDR3 is TGCGCCAGCAGCCGTGGACAGTTTAATGAAAAACTGTTTTTT. Encoded protein: CASSRGQFNEKLFF.

In this sample, this clone turned up many times. The chain has TRBV7-3 and TRBJ1-1, with a tentative D call TRBD1 (5 bases). Deletions cut 5 bases from V and 0 bases from J, with 16 bases between. The CDR3 sequence is 16 residues long. Germline V gene sequence: CDR1 SGHTA, CDR2 FQGTGA. CDR3 in amino acids: CASSVTGTEMNTEAFF. For the CDR3, the DNA is TGTGCCAGCAGCGTTACCGGGACGGAGATGAACACTGAAGCTTTCTTT. The complete variable domain, with remaining parts taken from reference TRBV7-3 and TRBJ1-1, reads GAGVSQTPSNKVTEKGKYVELRCDPISGHTALYWYRQSLGQGPEFLIYFQGTGAADDSGLPNDRFFAVRPEGSVSTLKIQRTERGDSAVYLCASSVTGTEMNTEAFFGQGTRLTVV.

This clone was found many times. The V and J genes are TRBV4-1 and TRBJ2-2, with 7 nucleotides matching TRBD2. The CDR3 contains 18 residues. V was clipped by 1 base and J by 6 bases; unmatched bases: 14. CDR1 and CDR2 (germline): MGHRA, YSYEKL. DNA of the CDR3: TGCGCCAGCAGCCAAGGTCCTGATAAATCACTAGCGTCCGGGGAGCTGTTTTTT. Translation: CASSQGPDKSLASGELFF.

The chain is built from TRBV28 and TRBJ2-1, with 10 bases identical to TRBD1. With V trimmed by 5 bases and J by 8 bases, 12 bases remained unmatched. The CDR3 sequence is 16 residues long. Looked up from germline, CDR1 is MDHEN and CDR2 is SYDVKM. CDR3: CASSPSGTGVHDEQFF. The CDR3 coding sequence is TGTGCCAGCAGTCCATCCGGGACAGGGGTTCACGATGAGCAGTTCTTC. The full variable domain, with the rest looked up from reference TRBV28 and TRBJ2-1, is DVKVTQSSRYLVKRTGEKVFLECVQDMDHENMFWYRQDPGLGLRLIYFSYDVKMKEKGDIPEGYSVSREKKERFSLILESASTNQTSMYLCASSPSGTGVHDEQFFGPGTRLTVL.

This clone appeared many times. The CDR3 loop reads CASSFSRGTDGYTF. The CDR3 nucleotides are TGTGCCAGCAGCTTCTCCCGAGGGACAGATGGCTACACCTTC. The V call is TRBV7-2, the J call TRBJ1-2; 7 nucleotides agree with TRBD1. The CDR3 is 14 amino acids. V lost 3 bases, J lost 6 bases, and 7 bases stayed unmatched. The germline V gene encodes CDR1 SGHTA and CDR2 FQGNSA.

This clone was seen repeatedly, ten times or more. The rearrangement links TRBV7-6 to TRBJ1-3; D is unclear. V was clipped by 6 bases and J by 1 base, with 4 bases between them. This CDR3 has 12 amino acids. The V gene's germline CDR1 is SGHVS and CDR2 FNYEAQ. The CDR3 region has the DNA TGTGCCAGCAGTGATTCTGGAAACACCATATATTTT. Translation gives CASSDSGNTIYF.

This clone has a handful of counts. V is TRBV6-1 and J is TRBJ2-7; 8 bases fit TRBD1. After removal of 1 base from V and 4 bases from J, the junction contained 6 bases not matched to a gene. The germline gives CDR1 MNHNS, CDR2 SASEGT. The CDR3 length is 15 residues. The chain's CDR3 is CASSEEVRGPYEQYF. For the CDR3, the DNA is TGTGCCAGCAGTGAAGAAGTCAGGGGGCCGTACGAGCAGTACTTC.

This clone was recorded at least ten times. The rearrangement joins TRBV29-1 to TRBJ2-4, with D tentatively TRBD1 (5 bases). With 4 bases removed from V and 8 bases from J, the gap between germline ends came to 12 bases. CDR3 length: 12 residues. The germline V gene has CDR1 SQVTM and CDR2 ANQGSEA. As DNA, the CDR3 is TGCAGCGTTGCCTCAGACAGCTACATTCAGTACTTC. It codes for CSVASDSYIQYF.

V and J are TRBV2 and TRBJ1-1; 7 nucleotides line up with TRBD1. Unmatched junction bases numbered 18, after V lost 11 bases and J lost 0 bases. Per the germline V gene, CDR1 is SNHLY and CDR2 is FYNNEI. This CDR3 contains 17 residues. The CDR3 region is CAFSDPGKGAMNTEAFF. CDR3 nucleotide sequence: TGTGCCTTCAGTGACCCCGGAAAGGGGGCGATGAACACTGAAGCTTTCTTT.

This clone came up once. This could be a read error, since a much larger clone is one nucleotide away. This specimen includes other DNA sequences encoding the same CDR3. The chain carries TRBV5-4 and TRBJ2-5; D is ambiguous. The germline V gene has CDR1 SGHNT and CDR2 YYREEE (reference sequence). V lost 3 bases and J 4 bases, leaving 16 bases between the germline ends. The CDR3 sequence is 15 residues long. The CDR3 sequence is CASSSPGGLGETQYF. Written as DNA, the CDR3 is TGTGCCAGCAGCTCACCGGGCGGTCTGGGAGAGACCCAGTACTTC.

Regarding this clone: Just one base apart from a much larger clone, this may be a read error. The V gene is TRBV9, the J gene TRBJ2-4; D possibly corresponds to TRBD2 (5 bases). The CDR3 covers 13 residues. V lost 0 bases and J 6 bases, leaving 7 bases between the germline ends. The germline V gene encodes CDR1 SGDLS and CDR2 YYNGEE. The CDR3 region is CASSVAGGNIQYF. DNA of the CDR3: TGTGCCAGCAGCGTAGCTGGAGGAAACATTCAGTACTTC. Full variable domain (outside the CDR3, taken from reference TRBV9 and TRBJ2-4): DSGVTQTPKHLITATGQRVTLRCSPRSGDLSVYWYQQSLDQGLQFLIQYYNGEERAKGNILERFSAQQFPDLHSELNLSSLELGDSALYFCASSVAGGNIQYFGAGTRLSVL.

This clone was seen repeatedly, ten times or more. V usage is TRBV4-2 and J usage is TRBJ1-5; no reliable D call. The germline V gene has CDR1 LGHNA and CDR2 YNFKEQ. The V end lost 4 bases, the J end lost 6 bases, and 10 bases lay between the germline ends. The CDR3 totals 13 residues. CDR3 residues: CASSPSEGQPQHF. CDR3 coding DNA: TGTGCCAGCAGCCCTTCGGAGGGTCAGCCCCAGCATTTT.

This clone has ten or more counts. The CDR3 loop reads CASSSPGGLQGYTF. The CDR3 bases are TGTGCCAGCAGTTCTCCAGGGGGCTTACAGGGCTACACCTTC. J is TRBJ1-2 and V is TRBV6-1, with 8 bases that match TRBD1. Looked up from germline, CDR1 is MNHNS and CDR2 is SASEGT. The CDR3 covers 14 residues. The trim removed 5 bases at V and 8 bases at J, leaving 10 bases unmatched.

As concerns this clone: Lacking the conserved final phenylalanine or tryptophan, this CDR3 likely reflects a read error. V is TRBV6-1 and J is TRBJ1-1; no clear D. The CDR3 is 13 amino acids. Between the trimmed V and J ends, which lost 10 bases and 4 bases, there was a span of 16 bases. The germline gives CDR1 MNHNS, CDR2 SASEGT. The CDR3 sequence: CATPSEGGTEAFL. CDR3 DNA sequence: TGTGCCACCCCTTCCGAGGGTGGCACTGAAGCTTTCTTA.

This chain connects TRBV6-1 to TRBJ2-7; D might be TRBD2 (5 bases). The CDR3 has 13 residues. Per germline, CDR1 MNHNS and CDR2 SASEGT. Trimming took off 3 bases at V and 2 bases at J, with 8 bases between the two ends. In DNA, the CDR3 is TGTGCCAGCAGTGACGGGGAGACCTACGAGCAGTACTTC. Translation: CASSDGETYEQYF.

This clone appeared many times. The V and J genes are TRBV2 and TRBJ1-1; unclear D gene. Germline CDR1 reads SNHLY; CDR2 reads FYNNEI. V was pared by 4 bases and J by 4 bases, with 16 bases between. The CDR3 loop spans 15 amino acids. The CDR3 is CASSADATSLTEAFF. Here the CDR3 DNA reads TGTGCCAGCAGTGCGGACGCTACCAGTCTCACTGAAGCTTTCTTT.

The chain combines TRBV5-1 with TRBJ2-1; a possible D gene is TRBD1 (7 bases). Looked up from germline, CDR1 is SGHRS and CDR2 is YFSETQ. The ends were cut back, 0 bases at V and 6 bases at J, with 16 bases in the middle. The CDR3 is 16 residues long. DNA of the CDR3: TGCGCCAGCAGCTTGGTCGTTGCCAGGGGGGTCAATGAGCAGTTCTTC. Its translation is CASSLVVARGVNEQFF. Together with reference TRBV5-1 and TRBJ2-1, the CDR3 gives the full variable domain: KAGVTQTPRYLIKTRGQQVTLSCSPISGHRSVSWYQQTPGQGLQFLFEYFSETQRNKGNFPGRFSGRQFSNSRSEMNVSTLELGDSALYLCASSLVVARGVNEQFFGPGTRLTVL.

Many counts were recorded for this clone. The CDR3 region is CSAQPDSGNTIYF. CDR3 coding DNA: TGCAGTGCCCAGCCGGACTCTGGAAACACCATATATTTT. The chain is built from TRBV20-1 and TRBJ1-3; D is unresolved. From germline, CDR1 is DFQATT and CDR2 SNEGSKA (reference sequence). The V end was cut by 6 bases, the J end by 0 bases, with 9 bases between. The CDR3 sequence is 13 residues long.

This clone was counted a few times. The V and J genes are TRBV6-9 and TRBJ1-6, with 7 nucleotides matching TRBD1. The CDR3 consists of 15 residues. Trimming removed 2 bases from V and 7 bases from J; junction bases left unmatched: 5. Germline CDR1 MNHGY, CDR2 SVAAGI. The CDR3 reads CASSYHEGANSPLHF. DNA of the CDR3: TGTGCCAGCAGTTATCATGAGGGGGCGAATTCACCCCTCCACTTT.

The sample holds many counts of this clone. The chain employs TRBV12-3 or TRBV12-4 and TRBJ2-3; no firm D call. Trimming cost V 6 bases and J 2 bases, with 12 bases left between them. The CDR3 consists of 14 residues. The CDR3 nucleotides are TGTGCCAGCAGGCCTAACGGACCCACAGATACGCAGTATTTT. This codes for CASRPNGPTDTQYF.

This clone occurred many times. The rearrangement uses TRBV5-1 and TRBJ2-2; 7 bases are shared with TRBD1. V was clipped by 5 bases and J by 2 bases; unmatched bases: 6. The CDR3 contains 15 residues. CDR1 SGHRS and CDR2 YFSETQ come from the germline V gene. The CDR3: CASRIGDSNTGELFF. In nucleotides, the CDR3 is TGCGCCAGCAGAATAGGGGACAGTAACACCGGGGAGCTGTTTTTT.

This clone was seen ten or more times. The chain recombines TRBV5-6 with TRBJ2-6; tentatively, D is TRBD2 (5 bases). This CDR3 spans 19 amino acids. V lost 2 bases and J lost 1, with 19 bases in between. The germline V gene encodes CDR1 SGHDT and CDR2 YYEEEE. The CDR3, as DNA: TGTGCCAGCAGCTTTCGTGTCGGGCGGGTCGTTTCTGGGGCCAACGTCCTGACTTTC. It is translated as CASSFRVGRVVSGANVLTF.

This clone was detected ten times or more. The chain links TRBV18 to TRBJ1-2, with D possibly matching TRBD1 (5 bases). Germline CDR1 KGHSH, CDR2 LQKENI. V lost 4 bases and J 4 bases, leaving 19 bases between the germline ends. The CDR3 runs 16 residues. Written as DNA, the CDR3 is TGTGCCAGCTCACACCGGACACCCGCGGAGGGCTATGGCTACACCTTC. This codes for CASSHRTPAEGYGYTF.

The chain carries TRBV5-1 and TRBJ2-7, with TRBD2 matching over 12 bases. CDR1 is SGHRS, CDR2 YFSETQ, per germline. This CDR3 region has 17 residues. J gave up 4 bases and V 4 bases, and 12 bases lay outside the gene matches. Here the CDR3 reads CASSTRTSGAWHYEQYF. In nucleotides, the CDR3 is TGCGCCAGCAGCACCCGGACTAGCGGGGCGTGGCATTACGAGCAGTACTTC.

The chain combines TRBV7-3 with TRBJ2-2; 8 positions match TRBD1. V shed 6 bases and J 6 bases; nucleotides not matched to a gene: 9. This CDR3 is 15 amino acids long. Germline CDR1 is SGHTA and CDR2 is FQGTGA. The CDR3 bases are TGTGCCAGCAGAGCCGACAGGGGATTGTCCGGGGAGCTGTTTTTT. Protein sequence: CASRADRGLSGELFF.

There are many counts of this clone. The genes are TRBV7-9 and TRBJ1-1; 8 nucleotides align to TRBD1. Trimming removed 5 bases from V and 2 bases from J; junction bases left unmatched: 4. The CDR3 runs 14 residues. Germline assignment: CDR1 SEHNR and CDR2 FQNEAQ (reference sequence). This chain's CDR3 is CASSHGTGNTEAFF. As DNA, the CDR3 is TGTGCCAGCAGCCATGGGACAGGCAACACTGAAGCTTTCTTT.

Many counts were recorded for this clone. V and J are TRBV30 and TRBJ2-5, with 9 positions matching TRBD2. Unmatched junction bases numbered 5, after V lost 4 bases and J lost 5 bases. The CDR3 is 13 amino acids. Germline CDR1 GTSNPN, CDR2 SVGIG (reference sequence). For the CDR3, the DNA is TGTGCCTGGACTGTAGCGGGAGAGGAGACCCAGTACTTC. It codes for CAWTVAGEETQYF.

This clone has ten or more counts. The chain is built from TRBV28 and TRBJ2-5; 8 bases match TRBD2. V lost 3 bases, J lost 1 base, and 4 bases stayed unmatched. CDR1 MDHEN and CDR2 SYDVKM come from the germline V gene. CDR3 length: 15 residues. CDR3 amino acids: CASSLVSGAQETQYF. In nucleotides, the CDR3 is TGTGCCAGCAGTTTGGTTAGCGGGGCCCAAGAGACCCAGTACTTC.

This clone appeared many times. The chain employs TRBV7-9 and TRBJ2-3, with D perhaps assigned TRBD1 or TRBD2 (6 bases each). The V gene's germline CDR1 is SEHNR and CDR2 FQNEAQ (reference sequence). This CDR3 has 14 residues. Trimming took 3 bases from V and 5 from J, leaving 12 bases between them. This CDR3 reads CASSFTGGGDTQYF. Written as DNA, the CDR3 is TGTGCCAGCAGCTTCACCGGGGGCGGAGATACGCAGTATTTT.

The chain couples TRBV11-2 to TRBJ2-1; TRBD2 aligns across 10 bases. The germline CDR1 and CDR2 sequences are SGHAT and FQNNGV. With V trimmed by 5 bases and J by 7 bases, 11 bases remained unmatched. The CDR3 loop spans 16 amino acids. The CDR3: CASSPHLAGANNEQFF. The CDR3 DNA reads TGTGCCAGCAGCCCCCATCTAGCGGGAGCGAATAATGAGCAGTTCTTC.